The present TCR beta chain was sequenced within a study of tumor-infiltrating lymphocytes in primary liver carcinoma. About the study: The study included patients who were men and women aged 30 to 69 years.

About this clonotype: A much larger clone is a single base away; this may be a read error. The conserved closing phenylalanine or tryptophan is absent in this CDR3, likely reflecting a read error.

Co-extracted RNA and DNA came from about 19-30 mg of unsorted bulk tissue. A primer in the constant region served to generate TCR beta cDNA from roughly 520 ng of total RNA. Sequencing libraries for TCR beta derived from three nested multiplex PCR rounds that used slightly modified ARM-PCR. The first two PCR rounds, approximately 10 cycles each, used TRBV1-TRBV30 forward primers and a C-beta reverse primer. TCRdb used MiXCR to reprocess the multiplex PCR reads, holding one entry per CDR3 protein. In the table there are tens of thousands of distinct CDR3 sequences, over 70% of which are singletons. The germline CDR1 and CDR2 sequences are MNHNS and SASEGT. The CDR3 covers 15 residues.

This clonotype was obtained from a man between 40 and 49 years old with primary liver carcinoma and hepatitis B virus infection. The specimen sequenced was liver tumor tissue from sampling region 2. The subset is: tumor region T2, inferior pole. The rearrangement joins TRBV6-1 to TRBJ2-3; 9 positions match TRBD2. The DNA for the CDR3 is TGTGCCAGCAGTCCCGGGACTAGCAGCACAGATGCGCAGTATTTG. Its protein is CASSPGTSSTDAQYL.